This entry is about one TCR beta chain. This record belongs to a study of OX40 agonist ivuxolimab in advanced cancers. The repertoire was sequenced with immunoSEQ multiplex PCR; TCRdb's copy has only in-frame clones and lacks some. The data show about 100,000 clones, with around 93% seen just once and roughly 0.53% held by the top ten. The ends were cut back, 7 bases at V and 2 bases at J, with 18 bases in the middle. The CDR3 has 15 residues. Germline CDR1 is SNHLY and CDR2 is FYNNEI. The clonotype originates from an adult with an advanced solid tumor such as melanoma, head and neck, liver or kidney cancer. The input for sequencing was CD4+ or CD8+ T cells sorted from blood, taken in a trial of the OX40 agonist ivuxolimab. The chain links TRBV2 to TRBJ2-7; unclear D gene. The CDR3 DNA reads as TGTGCCAGCACGGAAGATCCCCAAGAAGCCTACGAGCAGTACTTC. Its translation is CASTEDPQEAYEQYF. The full variable domain, in which reference TRBV2 and TRBJ2-7 provide the parts outside the CDR3, is EPEVTQTPSHQVTQMGQEVILRCVPISNHLYFYWYRQILGQKVEFLVSFYNNEISEKSEIFDDQFSVERPDGSNFTLKIRSTKLEDSAMYFCASTEDPQEAYEQYFGPGTRLTVT.